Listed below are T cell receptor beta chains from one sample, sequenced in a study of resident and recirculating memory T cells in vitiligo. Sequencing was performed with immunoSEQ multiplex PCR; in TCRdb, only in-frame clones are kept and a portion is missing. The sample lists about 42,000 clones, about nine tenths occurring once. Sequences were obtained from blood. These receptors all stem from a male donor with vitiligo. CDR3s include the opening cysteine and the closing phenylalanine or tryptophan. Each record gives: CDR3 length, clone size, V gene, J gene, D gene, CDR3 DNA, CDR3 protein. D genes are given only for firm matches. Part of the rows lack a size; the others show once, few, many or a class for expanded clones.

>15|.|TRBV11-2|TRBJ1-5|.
TGTGCCAGCAGCAGTTCGGGGGATAGCAATCAGCCCCAGCATTTT
CASSSSGDSNQPQHF
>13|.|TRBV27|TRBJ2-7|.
TGTGCCAGCAGTTTATCGGGGCCCTACGAGCAGTACTTC
CASSLSGPYEQYF
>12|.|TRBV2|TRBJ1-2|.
TGTGCCAGCAGGGAGAGAGGTTATGGCTACACCTTC
CASRERGYGYTF
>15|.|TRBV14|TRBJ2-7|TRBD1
TGTGCCAGCAGTCAGGGACAGCCCTCACTTTACGAGCAGTACTTC
CASSQGQPSLYEQYF
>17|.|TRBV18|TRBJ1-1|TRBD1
TGTGCCAGCTCACTCAAGGGTCCGGGACAGCACAACACTGAAGCTTTCTTT
CASSLKGPGQHNTEAFF
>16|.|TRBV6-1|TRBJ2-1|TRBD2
TGTGCCAGCAGTGAAAGTGTGCGGGGGGGCCTAGGGGAGCAGTTCTTC
CASSESVRGGLGEQFF
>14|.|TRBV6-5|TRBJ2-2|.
TGTGCCAGAAAGAACGGGGGAACCACCGGGGAGCTGTTTTTT
CARKNGGTTGELFF
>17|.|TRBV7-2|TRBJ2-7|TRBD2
TGTGCCAGCAGCTTAGTTCCACTAGCGGGGGGAAGGCACGAGCAGTACTTC
CASSLVPLAGGRHEQYF
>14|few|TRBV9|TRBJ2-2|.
TGTGCCAGCAGCCCGTTGGTGGCCACCGGGGAGCTGTTTTTT
CASSPLVATGELFF
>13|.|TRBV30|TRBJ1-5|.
TGTGCCTATACCCAGGAAAGCAATCAGCCCCAGCATTTT
CAYTQESNQPQHF
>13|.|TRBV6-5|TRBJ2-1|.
TGTGCCAGCAAAAAAGAACTCTACAATGAGCAGTTCTTC
CASKKELYNEQFF
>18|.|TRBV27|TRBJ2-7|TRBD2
TGTGCCAGCAGTCCTAGTGGGGCGGGGGGCGCCCTTACCTACGAGCAGTACTTC
CASSPSGAGGALTYEQYF
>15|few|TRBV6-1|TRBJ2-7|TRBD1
TGTGCCAGCAGCGGACAGGGAACAGCCCCCTACGAGCAGTACTTC
CASSGQGTAPYEQYF
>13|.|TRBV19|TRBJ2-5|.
TGTGCCAGTAGTATGTGGGGGGAAGAGACCCAGTACTTC
CASSMWGEETQYF
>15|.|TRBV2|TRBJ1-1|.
TGTGCCAGCAGTGAAGAGTTACAGGGAAGACCTGAAGCTTTCTTT
CASSEELQGRPEAFF
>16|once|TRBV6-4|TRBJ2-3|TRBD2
TGTGCCAGCAGTGACTCCGGGACTAGCGGGGGGGATACGCAGTATTTT
CASSDSGTSGGDTQYF